The 29 T cell receptor beta chains presented below share a single source sample, sequenced in a study of CD8 T cells in ankylosing spondylitis. TCRdb reanalysed the 5' RACE reads using MiXCR and keeps one entry per CDR3 protein. Among roughly 40,000 distinct CDR3 sequences, about 4.2% were seen once, and the ten largest hold under 4.5%. The sample taken for sequencing was blood, either unsorted or a sorted T cell fraction (not recorded which). The receptors were gathered from a female donor with ankylosing spondylitis or in good health (not recorded which).

This clonotype was recorded at least ten times. This chain joins TRBV9 and TRBJ2-5; D unclear. The CDR3 contains 15 residues. With 0 bases removed from V and 5 bases from J, the gap between germline ends came to 14 bases. Per the germline V gene, CDR1 is SGDLS and CDR2 is YYNGEE. This CDR3 reads CASSVEGRNGETQYF. The CDR3 coding sequence is TGTGCCAGCAGCGTAGAGGGCAGAAATGGGGAGACCCAGTACTTC.

This clonotype has a count of ten or more. V and J are TRBV9 and TRBJ1-3; D not certain. V was trimmed by 2 bases and J by 0 bases, leaving 12 bases between them. This CDR3 contains 16 residues. The V gene's germline CDR1 is SGDLS and CDR2 YYNGEE. The CDR3 here is CASSVLGRGSGNTIYF. The CDR3 bases are TGTGCCAGCAGCGTCTTAGGCCGGGGCTCTGGAAACACCATATATTTT.

The chain carries TRBV9 and TRBJ2-7; no firm D call. Trimming removed 3 bases from V and 0 bases from J, with 13 bases in between. CDR1 SGDLS and CDR2 YYNGEE come from the germline V gene. The CDR3 has 15 residues. In DNA, the CDR3 is TGTGCCAGCAGCGAGAGTTCAAGGAGCTCCTACGAGCAGTACTTC. Its protein is CASSESSRSSYEQYF. Full variable domain (outside the CDR3, taken from reference TRBV9 and TRBJ2-7): DSGVTQTPKHLITATGQRVTLRCSPRSGDLSVYWYQQSLDQGLQFLIQYYNGEERAKGNILERFSAQQFPDLHSELNLSSLELGDSALYFCASSESSRSSYEQYFGPGTRLTVT.

This clonotype appeared many times. The rearrangement links TRBV9 to TRBJ2-3; possibly TRBD1 or TRBD2 for D (5 bases each). The CDR3 totals 19 residues. Between the trimmed V and J ends, which lost 1 base and 1 base, there was a span of 22 bases. From germline, CDR1 is SGDLS and CDR2 YYNGEE. CDR3 nucleotides: TGTGCCAGCAGCGTAAGTCTTGGGGGTTTGAGGGACGGCACAGATACGCAGTATTTT. This sequence encodes CASSVSLGGLRDGTDTQYF.

This clonotype was picked up many times. The chain links TRBV9 to TRBJ2-2; 8 positions agree with TRBD2. With 3 bases clipped from V and 8 bases from J, the junction kept 9 bases outside the gene matches. Germline assignment: CDR1 SGDLS and CDR2 YYNGEE. This CDR3 comprises 15 residues. The CDR3 region has the DNA TGTGCCAGCAGCGCTGGAGGTCGGGGGGGAGGGGAGCTGTTTTTT. Protein sequence: CASSAGGRGGGELFF.

This clonotype counts as medium-sized (0.01 to 0.1%). V and J are TRBV9 and TRBJ2-3; 8 bases are shared with TRBD1. Germline CDR1 and CDR2: SGDLS and YYNGEE. V dropped 2 bases and J dropped 1; count of bases not matched to a gene: 6. The CDR3 sequence is 16 residues long. CDR3 in DNA: TGTGCCAGCAGCGTTCAGGGGGCGCGGGGCACAGATACGCAGTATTTT. It specifies CASSVQGARGTDTQYF.

This clonotype was observed at least ten times. V is TRBV9 and J is TRBJ1-1; D may be TRBD1 (6 bases). Germline CDR1 and CDR2: SGDLS and YYNGEE. With 0 bases removed from V and 4 bases from J, the gap between germline ends came to 16 bases. The CDR3 contains 16 residues. The CDR3 is CASSVAGGARSTEAFF. The CDR3 coding sequence is TGTGCCAGCAGCGTAGCGGGGGGGGCAAGGAGCACTGAAGCTTTCTTT.

This clonotype has ten or more counts. CDR3 sequence: CASSVSGEDYGYTF. DNA for the CDR3: TGTGCCAGCAGCGTTTCAGGGGAAGACTATGGCTACACCTTC. The rearrangement links TRBV9 to TRBJ1-2; TRBD1 might be the D (6 bases). The V end lost 2 bases, the J end lost 3 bases, and 11 bases lay between the germline ends. From germline, CDR1 is SGDLS and CDR2 YYNGEE. CDR3 length: 14 residues.

The chain links TRBV9 to TRBJ2-2; TRBD2 matches 9 bases. CDR1 SGDLS and CDR2 YYNGEE come from the germline V gene. CDR3 length equals 17 residues. J was trimmed by 4 bases and V by 0 bases; bases with no gene match: 7. CDR3 nucleotide sequence: TGTGCCAGCAGCGTAGAGGGGCGGGGGGGCCGCACCGGGGAGCTGTTTTTT. This sequence encodes CASSVEGRGGRTGELFF.

This clonotype has more than one count but fewer than ten. The V gene is TRBV9, the J gene TRBJ1-4; no clear D gene. The CDR3 runs to 16 residues. Germline V CDR1 and CDR2: SGDLS, YYNGEE. Trimming removed 0 bases at V and 7 bases at J, with 16 bases between. In DNA, the CDR3 is TGTGCCAGCAGCGTAGACTTATCCGGACCTCGTGAAAAACTGTTTTTT. As protein: CASSVDLSGPREKLFF.

This clonotype was counted ten times or more. The rearrangement links TRBV9 to TRBJ2-5; 8 bases map to TRBD2. The CDR3 is made up of 15 amino acids. V lost 0 bases, J lost 5 bases, and 6 bases stayed unmatched. Germline CDR1 is SGDLS and CDR2 is YYNGEE. The CDR3 DNA sequence: TGTGCCAGCAGCGTAGCTGTCGGGGGGGCGGAGACCCAGTACTTC. This gives the protein CASSVAVGGAETQYF.

This clonotype was recorded at least ten times. This chain joins TRBV9 and TRBJ2-1; TRBD2 might be the D (5 bases). This CDR3 contains 15 residues. CDR1 and CDR2 from the germline V gene are SGDLS and YYNGEE. V was pared by 0 bases and J by 0 bases, with 7 bases between. Written as DNA, the CDR3 is TGTGCCAGCAGCGTAGGCACTAGCTCCTACAATGAGCAGTTCTTC. Protein product: CASSVGTSSYNEQFF.

Ten or more counts support this clonotype. This sequence joins TRBV9 and TRBJ2-1; the D is unclear. The CDR3 is 12 residues long. Germline-derived CDR1 and CDR2 are SGDLS and YYNGEE. The V end lost 4 bases, the J end lost 7 bases, and 9 bases lay between the germline ends. The CDR3 nucleotides read TGTGCCAGCAGCCTCAGTCGTAATGAGCAGTTCTTC. This encodes CASSLSRNEQFF.

This clonotype appeared many times. The chain links TRBV9 to TRBJ2-3; 9 bases are shared with TRBD2. With V trimmed by 0 bases and J by 5 bases, 4 bases remained unmatched. This CDR3 contains 15 residues. The germline V gene has CDR1 SGDLS and CDR2 YYNGEE. CDR3 sequence reads: CASSVGSGGGDTQYF. Written as DNA, the CDR3 is TGTGCCAGCAGCGTAGGTAGCGGGGGTGGAGATACGCAGTATTTT.

In its sample, this clonotype was seen many times. This chain uses TRBV9 with TRBJ2-1; 13 positions match TRBD2. The CDR3 loop spans 16 amino acids. Trimming cost V 4 bases and J 3 bases; bases outside gene matches: 4. The germline gives CDR1 SGDLS, CDR2 YYNGEE. Here the CDR3 reads CASSPRLAGGYNEQFF. The CDR3 DNA reads TGTGCCAGCAGCCCTCGACTAGCGGGGGGCTACAATGAGCAGTTCTTC.

Comment on this clonotype: This CDR3 is missing its conserved last phenylalanine or tryptophan, likely due to a read error. The CDR3 nucleotides are TGTGCCAGCAGCGTAGGAGTCGCGGGTGAGCAGTTCTTA. Protein product: CASSVGVAGEQFL. This sequence joins TRBV9 and TRBJ2-1; a possible D gene is TRBD2 (5 bases). Trimming shortened V by 0 bases and J by 9 bases, and 10 bases separated the two germline ends. Per the germline V gene, CDR1 is SGDLS and CDR2 is YYNGEE. The length of the CDR3 is 13 residues.

This clonotype was seen many times. The chain employs TRBV9 and TRBJ1-1, with TRBD1 as a possible D gene (6 bases). Trimming pared 2 bases from V and 1 base from J, leaving 12 bases between. The CDR3 totals 15 residues. CDR1 SGDLS and CDR2 YYNGEE come from the germline V gene. CDR3 loop: CASSVLIGGNTEAFF. In DNA, the CDR3 is TGTGCCAGCAGCGTTTTAATAGGGGGGAACACTGAAGCTTTCTTT.

This clonotype was recorded at least ten times. The genes are TRBV9 and TRBJ1-4; D remains ambiguous. The CDR3 totals 14 residues. CDR1 is SGDLS, CDR2 YYNGEE, per germline. Trimming shortened V by 0 bases and J by 8 bases, and 11 bases separated the two germline ends. As DNA, the CDR3 is TGTGCCAGCAGCGTAGCGACCGGAGAGGAAAAACTGTTTTTT. Protein product: CASSVATGEEKLFF.

Ten or more counts support this clonotype. The chain joins TRBV9 to TRBJ2-7, with D maybe TRBD2 (6 bases). V lost 0 bases and J 6 bases, leaving 10 bases between the germline ends. From germline, CDR1 is SGDLS and CDR2 YYNGEE. The CDR3 is 13 residues long. CDR3 nucleotides: TGTGCCAGCAGCGTAGTGGGACTTGGCGAGCAGTACTTC. This sequence encodes CASSVVGLGEQYF.

In its sample, this clonotype was seen many times. This chain uses TRBV9 with TRBJ1-3; D not certain. The V gene lost 0 bases and the J gene lost 4 bases, with 17 bases spanning the gap. The germline CDR1 and CDR2 sequences are SGDLS and YYNGEE. The CDR3 is made up of 17 amino acids. In DNA, the CDR3 is TGTGCCAGCAGCGTAGAACCCCAGGCCGTAGGCGGAAACACCATATATTTT. This codes for CASSVEPQAVGGNTIYF. The whole variable domain, filled in from reference TRBV9 and TRBJ1-3, reads DSGVTQTPKHLITATGQRVTLRCSPRSGDLSVYWYQQSLDQGLQFLIQYYNGEERAKGNILERFSAQQFPDLHSELNLSSLELGDSALYFCASSVEPQAVGGNTIYFGEGSWLTVV.

A word on this clonotype: Germline and junction disagree at one end, which may indicate a read error. This chain connects TRBV9 to TRBJ2-2; TRBD1 might be the D (9 bases). This CDR3 comprises 15 residues. Per the germline V gene, CDR1 is SGDLS and CDR2 is YYNGEE. CDR3 in DNA: TGTGCCAGCACCATCGGGACAGGGAGTAGCGGGGAGCTGATTTTT. This encodes CASTIGTGSSGELIF.

This clonotype came up many times. This chain connects TRBV9 to TRBJ1-2; D unclear. The V end lost 4 bases, the J end lost 4 bases, and 20 bases lay between the germline ends. From germline, CDR1 is SGDLS and CDR2 YYNGEE. The CDR3 is made up of 16 amino acids. This CDR3 is CASSPDLRRFVYGYTF. For the CDR3, the DNA is TGTGCCAGCAGCCCCGACCTCAGGAGGTTCGTCTATGGCTACACCTTC.

This clonotype was observed many times. The V and J genes are TRBV9 and TRBJ2-5, with TRBD1 matching over 8 bases. The germline V gene has CDR1 SGDLS and CDR2 YYNGEE. Germline trimming cut 2 bases from V and 4 bases from J; bases unmatched to any gene: 13. The CDR3 loop spans 17 amino acids. CDR3 amino acids: CASSVSHRGYFGETQYF. The CDR3 nucleotides read TGTGCCAGCAGCGTTAGTCACAGGGGGTATTTCGGAGAGACCCAGTACTTC.

The sample holds many counts of this clonotype. The chain carries TRBV9 and TRBJ2-7, with D possibly TRBD1 on 5 matching bases. The germline V gene has CDR1 SGDLS and CDR2 YYNGEE. The CDR3 length is 15 residues. The V and J ends lost 0 bases and 4 bases respectively, with 14 bases between them. CDR3 nucleotides: TGTGCCAGCAGCGTAGACCCCCAGGGTGGGTACGAGCAGTACTTC. This encodes CASSVDPQGGYEQYF.

This clonotype was seen at least ten times. CDR3 DNA sequence: TGTGCCAGCAGCTCACGACGAGACTATGGCTACACCTTC. This sequence encodes CASSSRRDYGYTF. The rearrangement uses TRBV9 and TRBJ1-2, with D hard to call. Germline CDR1 is SGDLS and CDR2 is YYNGEE. This CDR3 comprises 13 residues. Trimming removed 4 bases at V and 3 bases at J, with 10 bases between.

This clonotype was seen ten or more times. This rearrangement joins TRBV9 to TRBJ2-1; 11 nucleotides agree with TRBD2. Trimming at V came to 4 bases and at J to 1 base, leaving 4 bases not matched to a gene. This CDR3 has 16 amino acids. The germline CDR1 and CDR2 sequences are SGDLS and YYNGEE. The CDR3 is CASSPRLAGSYNEQFF. CDR3 coding DNA: TGTGCCAGCAGCCCCCGACTAGCGGGGTCCTACAATGAGCAGTTCTTC.

This clonotype was recorded at least ten times. CDR3 loop: CASSVATSGGNEQFF. DNA for the CDR3: TGTGCCAGCAGCGTAGCAACTAGCGGGGGGAATGAGCAGTTCTTC. The rearrangement uses TRBV9 and TRBJ2-1; 12 bases align to TRBD2. Trimming cost V 0 bases and J 7 bases; bases outside gene matches: 2. This CDR3 is 15 amino acids long. The germline CDR1 and CDR2 sequences are SGDLS and YYNGEE.

This clonotype counts as medium-sized. The V call is TRBV9, the J call TRBJ2-2; D is unresolved. V was trimmed by 3 bases and J by 8 bases, leaving 14 bases between them. The V gene's germline CDR1 is SGDLS and CDR2 YYNGEE. This CDR3 comprises 14 residues. For the CDR3, the DNA is TGTGCCAGCAGCGCCCACTTAGCCGAGGGGGAGCTGTTTTTT. Translated, it gives CASSAHLAEGELFF.

This clonotype has a count of ten or more. This rearrangement joins TRBV9 to TRBJ1-1; D remains unclear. Trimming left V 0 bases short and J 5 bases short, with 14 bases between. The CDR3 spans 15 residues. Looked up from germline, CDR1 is SGDLS and CDR2 is YYNGEE. CDR3 DNA: TGTGCCAGCAGCGTAGAGGGTCGGTATGGAACTGAAGCTTTCTTT. It codes for CASSVEGRYGTEAFF.